Listed below are T cell receptor beta chains from one sample, sequenced in a study of shared clonotypes between healthy human individuals. Assay: immunoSEQ multiplex PCR; the TCRdb copy retains only in-frame clones and omits some. The sample yields nearly 750,000 clones, 72% seen once. The specimen sequenced was memory CD4+ T cells sorted from blood. Receptor source: a woman aged 25 to 39 in good health. Both conserved end residues are part of each CDR3. Each record gives: J gene, clone size, V gene, D gene, CDR3 DNA, CDR3 protein. The D gene is left open where the match is weak. Clone size is not always given. Where it is, it says once, few, many or a class for expanded clones.

>TRBJ1-1|.|TRBV5-1|.
TGCGCCAGCAGCTTGGTAGGGGGGAAAAACACTGAAGCTTTCTTT
CASSLVGGKNTEAFF
>TRBJ2-2|.|TRBV18|.
TGTGCCGTGGGGACCGCGGCCGGGGAGCTGTTTTTT
CAVGTAAGELFF
>TRBJ1-2|.|TRBV28|.
TGTGCCAGCAGCCCAGGGTTAAACTATGGCTACACCTTC
CASSPGLNYGYTF
>TRBJ2-5|.|TRBV15|.
TGTGCCACCAGCAGAGCTACCGGGTACCAAGAGACCCAGTACTTC
CATSRATGYQETQYF
>TRBJ1-2|.|TRBV11-2|.
TGTGCCAGCAGCTCACTCGGGTCCAGCCCTAACTATGGCTACACCTTC
CASSSLGSSPNYGYTF
>TRBJ1-2|.|TRBV2|TRBD1
TGTGCCAGCAGTGATTTCCCGGGACAGGGTGCCTATGGCTACACCTTC
CASSDFPGQGAYGYTF
>TRBJ2-1|.|TRBV7-9|TRBD2
TGTGCCAGCAGCCCGAATCTCCGACTAGCGGGACCGACGCGGAATGAGCAGTTCTTC
CASSPNLRLAGPTRNEQFF
>TRBJ1-4|.|TRBV18|TRBD1
TGTGCCAGCTCACCGTATACTCAGGGGGCGGATGAAAAACTGTTTTTT
CASSPYTQGADEKLFF
>TRBJ1-1|.|TRBV2|.
TGTGCCAGCAGTGAAGAATCAAACACTGAAGCTTTCTTT
CASSEESNTEAFF
>TRBJ1-2|.|TRBV6-5|TRBD1
TGTGCCAGCAGAAACGACAGGGTGGGGATCTACACCTTC
CASRNDRVGIYTF
>TRBJ2-3|.|TRBV5-6|.
TGTGCCAGCAGCGTTTTCGCGGGACAGAGCACAGATACGCAGTATTTT
CASSVFAGQSTDTQYF
>TRBJ1-1|.|TRBV11-2|TRBD1
TGTGCCAGTCTCCGGGACAGGGCAGAGGGCACTGAAGCTTTCTTT
CASLRDRAEGTEAFF
>TRBJ2-1|many|TRBV7-9|.
TGTGCCAGCAGCTTAGCGCCGGAGTCTGAACACAATGAGCAGTTCTTC
CASSLAPESEHNEQFF
>TRBJ2-1|.|TRBV7-9|TRBD2
TGTGCCAGCAGCTGGGAAGGGACTAGCGACTACAATGAGCAGTTCTTC
CASSWEGTSDYNEQFF
>TRBJ2-2|.|TRBV27|.
TGTGCCAGCAGTTTATCGTTTCGGGGGCGCGTTTCGCTGTTTTTT
CASSLSFRGRVSLFF
>TRBJ2-7|.|TRBV11-2|TRBD1
TGTGCCAGCAGCTTAGCACAGGGGGGACTCAAATATTCCTACGAGCAGTACTTC
CASSLAQGGLKYSYEQYF
>TRBJ2-1|.|TRBV9|.
TGTGCCAGCAGCGCCCAAACCGGAGCCGAGCAGTTCTTC
CASSAQTGAEQFF
>TRBJ1-2|.|TRBV4-1|TRBD1
TGCGCCAGCAGCCAAGGGGGGACAGGGCAAATTCGTCCCTATGGCTACACCTTC
CASSQGGTGQIRPYGYTF
>TRBJ1-1|.|TRBV2|TRBD1
TGTGCCAGTACCGGGACAGGGGGGTACGGCACTGAAGCTTTCTTT
CASTGTGGYGTEAFF
>TRBJ1-2|.|TRBV5-1|TRBD1
TGCGCCAGCAGCTCTGGGACAGAAGGGGGCTATGGCTACACCTTC
CASSSGTEGGYGYTF
>TRBJ2-5|.|TRBV4-1|.
TGCGCCAGCAGCCAAGGACAGCTACAAGAGACCCAGTACTTC
CASSQGQLQETQYF
>TRBJ1-1|.|TRBV27|.
TGTGCCAGCAGTTTGAACAGGATGAACACTGAAGCTTTCTTT
CASSLNRMNTEAFF
>TRBJ2-1|.|TRBV11-3|TRBD2
TGTGCCAGCAGCTTGGCGGGAGGATTCGGTGAGCAGTTCTTC
CASSLAGGFGEQFF
>TRBJ1-1|.|TRBV28|.
TGTGCCAGCAGGATCACAAACACTGAAGCTTTCTTT
CASRITNTEAFF
>TRBJ1-2|.|TRBV5-1|.
TGCGCCAGCAGCTTGGTAGATAGCGGCTACACCTTC
CASSLVDSGYTF
>TRBJ1-1|few|TRBV18|TRBD1
TGTGCCAGCTCTCAAAAGACAGGGGATGAAGCTTTCTTT
CASSQKTGDEAFF
>TRBJ1-2|once|TRBV5-8|.
TGTGCCAGCAGCCTGAGGGCTCGGAACTATGGCTACACCTTC
CASSLRARNYGYTF
>TRBJ2-7|.|TRBV28|TRBD2
TGTGCCAGCAGTTTGGCGGGAGGATTTTACGAGCAGTACTTC
CASSLAGGFYEQYF
>TRBJ2-7|once|TRBV6-5|TRBD2
TGTGCCAGCAGTTACTCCAGCCCGCGGGGGTACGAGCAGTACTTC
CASSYSSPRGYEQYF
>TRBJ1-1|.|TRBV4-2|.
TGTGCCAGCAGCCAAGGGGTAGGGAGGGGGACTGAAGCTTTCTTT
CASSQGVGRGTEAFF
>TRBJ2-7|once|TRBV7-9|TRBD2
TGTGCCAGCAGCTCGGCGGGAGGAACCACCTACGAGCAGTACTTC
CASSSAGGTTYEQYF
>TRBJ1-4|.|TRBV11-2|.
TGTGCCAGCAGCCGGGTCCTTAATGAAAAACTGTTTTTT
CASSRVLNEKLFF
>TRBJ1-2|.|TRBV5-1|.
TGCGCCAGCAAGCCAGGCGGGCCCCTCAACTATGGCTACACCTTC
CASKPGGPLNYGYTF
>TRBJ2-7|.|TRBV19|.
TGTGCCAGTAGTACCCGGGACACATTCTACGAGCAGTACTTC
CASSTRDTFYEQYF
>TRBJ2-7|.|TRBV6-5|.
TGTGCCAGCAGTTTTAACCACTACGAGCAGTACTTC
CASSFNHYEQYF
>TRBJ1-5|.|TRBV10-3|.
TGTGCCACCAGAGGGATTACAGGAGATAGCAATCAGCCCCAGCATTTT
CATRGITGDSNQPQHF
>TRBJ2-1|.|TRBV19|TRBD1
TGTGCCAGTAGTATAGGACAGGGGCGTGTTAATGAGCAGTTCTTC
CASSIGQGRVNEQFF
>TRBJ2-3|.|TRBV6-5|.
TGTGCCAGCAGGGCCCCGGAGACAGATACGCAGTATTTT
CASRAPETDTQYF
>TRBJ1-5|.|TRBV28|.
TGTGCCAGCAATACAGACGGAGGCGTTCGGCAGCCCCAGCATTTT
CASNTDGGVRQPQHF
>TRBJ1-5|.|TRBV4-1|.
TGCGCCAGCAGCCAATCGGGCTCGAATCAGCCCCAGCATTTT
CASSQSGSNQPQHF